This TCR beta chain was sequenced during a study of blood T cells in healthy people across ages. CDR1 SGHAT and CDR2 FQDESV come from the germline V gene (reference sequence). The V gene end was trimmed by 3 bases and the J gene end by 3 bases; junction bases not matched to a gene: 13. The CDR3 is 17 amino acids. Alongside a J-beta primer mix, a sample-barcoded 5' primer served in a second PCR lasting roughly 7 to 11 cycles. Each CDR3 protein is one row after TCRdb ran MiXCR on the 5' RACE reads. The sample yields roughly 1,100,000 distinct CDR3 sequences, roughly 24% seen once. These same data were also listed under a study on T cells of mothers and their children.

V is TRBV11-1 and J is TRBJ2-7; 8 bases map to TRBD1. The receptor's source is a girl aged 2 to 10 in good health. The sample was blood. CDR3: CASSFAPGTGNGYEQYF. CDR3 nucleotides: TGTGCCAGCAGCTTTGCTCCCGGGACAGGTAACGGCTACGAGCAGTACTTC.